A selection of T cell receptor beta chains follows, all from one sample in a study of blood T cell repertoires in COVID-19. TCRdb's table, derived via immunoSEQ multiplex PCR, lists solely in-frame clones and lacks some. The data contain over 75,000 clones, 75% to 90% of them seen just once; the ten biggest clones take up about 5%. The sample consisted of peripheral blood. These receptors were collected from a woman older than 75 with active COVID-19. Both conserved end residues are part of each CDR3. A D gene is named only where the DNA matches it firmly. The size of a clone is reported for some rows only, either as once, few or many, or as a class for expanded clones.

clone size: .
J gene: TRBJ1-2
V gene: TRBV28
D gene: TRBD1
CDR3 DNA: TGTGCCAGCAGTCCTAAAATGACAGGGCTCTATGGCTACACCTTC
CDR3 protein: CASSPKMTGLYGYTF

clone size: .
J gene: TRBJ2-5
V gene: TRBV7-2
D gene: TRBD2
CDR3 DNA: TGTGCCAGCAGCGAACTAGCGGCGGAGACCCAGTACTTC
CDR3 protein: CASSELAAETQYF

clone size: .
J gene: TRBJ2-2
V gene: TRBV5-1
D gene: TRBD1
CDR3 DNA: TGCGCCAGCATCCGGACAGGGGGCCGGTCTGAGGCCGGGGAGCTGTTTTTT
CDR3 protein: CASIRTGGRSEAGELFF

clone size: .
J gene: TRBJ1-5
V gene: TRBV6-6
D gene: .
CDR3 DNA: TGTGCCAGCAGTTACTCCGAAGGGGTGGGCCAGCCCCAGCATTTT
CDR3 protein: CASSYSEGVGQPQHF

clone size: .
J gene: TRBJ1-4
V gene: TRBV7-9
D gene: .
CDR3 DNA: TGTGCCAGCAGCCCCATTCGGGGTGAAAAACTGTTTTTT
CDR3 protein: CASSPIRGEKLFF

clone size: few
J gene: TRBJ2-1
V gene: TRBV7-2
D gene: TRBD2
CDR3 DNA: TGTGCCAGCAGGGATATGAGCGGGAGCTCCTACAATGAGCAGTTCTTC
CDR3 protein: CASRDMSGSSYNEQFF

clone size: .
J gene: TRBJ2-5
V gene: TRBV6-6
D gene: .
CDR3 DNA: TGTGCCAGCAGTTACTTAGACAGGCAAGAGACCCAGTACTTC
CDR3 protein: CASSYLDRQETQYF

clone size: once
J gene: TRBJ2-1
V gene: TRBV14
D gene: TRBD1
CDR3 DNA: TGTGCCAGCAGAAGGTGGACAGGAGCCTACAATGAGCAGTTCTTC
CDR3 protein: CASRRWTGAYNEQFF

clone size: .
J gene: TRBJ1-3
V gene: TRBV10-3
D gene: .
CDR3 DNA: TGTGCCATCAGTGAGGCCGGGTCGGGAAACACCATATATTTT
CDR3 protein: CAISEAGSGNTIYF

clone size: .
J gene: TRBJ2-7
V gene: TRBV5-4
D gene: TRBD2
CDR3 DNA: TGTGCCAGCAGCCCCGGACTAGAAACCTACGAGCAGTACTTC
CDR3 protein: CASSPGLETYEQYF

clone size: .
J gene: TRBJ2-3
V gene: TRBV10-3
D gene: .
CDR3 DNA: TGTGCCATCAAGGTAGGAGACGCAGATACGCAGTATTTT
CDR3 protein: CAIKVGDADTQYF

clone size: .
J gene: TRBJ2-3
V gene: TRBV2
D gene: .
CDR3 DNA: TGTGCCAGCAGTGAGCCGGGACACCGCACAGATACGCAGTATTTT
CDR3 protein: CASSEPGHRTDTQYF

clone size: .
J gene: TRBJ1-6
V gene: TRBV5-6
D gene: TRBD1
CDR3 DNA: TGTGCCAGCAGCTTGGGGACAGGGGCAGGCGATTCACCCCTCCACTTT
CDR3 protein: CASSLGTGAGDSPLHF

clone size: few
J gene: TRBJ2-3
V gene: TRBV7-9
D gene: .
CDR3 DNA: TGTGCCAGCAGCTTATTTGGCAGCGTGAGGGATACGCAGTATTTT
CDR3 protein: CASSLFGSVRDTQYF

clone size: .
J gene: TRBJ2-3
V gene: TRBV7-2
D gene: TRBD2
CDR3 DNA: TGTGCCAGCAGCCTGGAGCCGGGACTAGCGGGAGCGGTAGATACGCAGTATTTT
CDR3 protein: CASSLEPGLAGAVDTQYF

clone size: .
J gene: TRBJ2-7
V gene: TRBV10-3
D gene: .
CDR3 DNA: TGTGCCATCAGTGACTACAGGGACGAGCAGTACTTC
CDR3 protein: CAISDYRDEQYF

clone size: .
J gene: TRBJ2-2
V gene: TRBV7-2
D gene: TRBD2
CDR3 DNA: TGTGCCAGCAGTCACACCCAAGGGACTATCAACACCGGGGAGCTGTTTTTT
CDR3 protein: CASSHTQGTINTGELFF

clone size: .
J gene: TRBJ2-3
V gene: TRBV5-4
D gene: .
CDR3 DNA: TGTGCCTACAGGGGGGGGTCCACAGATACGCAGTATTTT
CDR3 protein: CAYRGGSTDTQYF

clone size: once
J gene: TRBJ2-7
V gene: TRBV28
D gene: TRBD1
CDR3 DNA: TGTGCCAGCAGTTTGGCTGGACAGGGGGGTCGTTACGAGCAGTACTTC
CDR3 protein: CASSLAGQGGRYEQYF

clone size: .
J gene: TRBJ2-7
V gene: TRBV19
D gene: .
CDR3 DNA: TGTGCCAGTAGTATACCTTCGGACGGGGAATTCTACGAGCAGTACTTC
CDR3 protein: CASSIPSDGEFYEQYF

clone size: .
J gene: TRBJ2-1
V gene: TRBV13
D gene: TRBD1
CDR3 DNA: TGTGCCAGCAGCGGCGGGACAGGGAGGACCTACAATGAGCAGTTCTTC
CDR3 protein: CASSGGTGRTYNEQFF

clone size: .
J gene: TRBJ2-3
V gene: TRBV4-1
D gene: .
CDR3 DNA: TGCGCCAGCAGAAGCGGGAGCACAGATACGCAGTATTTT
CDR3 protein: CASRSGSTDTQYF

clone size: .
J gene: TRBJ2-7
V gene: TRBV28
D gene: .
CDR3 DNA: TGTGCCAGCACGGGTGCCGCCTACGAGCAGTACTTC
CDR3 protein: CASTGAAYEQYF

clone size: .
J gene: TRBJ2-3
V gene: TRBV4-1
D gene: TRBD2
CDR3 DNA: TGCGCCAGCAGCCCGCAGGCGGGAGGGTCAATTCAGCTAAATACGCAGTATTTT
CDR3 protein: CASSPQAGGSIQLNTQYF

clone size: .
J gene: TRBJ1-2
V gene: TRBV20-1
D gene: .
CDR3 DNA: TGCAGTGCCAACCCCCCCGGTGGCTACACCTTC
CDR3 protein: CSANPPGGYTF

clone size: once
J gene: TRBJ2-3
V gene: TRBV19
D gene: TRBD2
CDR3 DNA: TGTGCCAGTCTTCAGGGGACTAGCGGGAGCGATACGCAGTATTTT
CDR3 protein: CASLQGTSGSDTQYF

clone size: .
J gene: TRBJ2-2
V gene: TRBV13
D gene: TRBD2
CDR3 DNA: TGTGCCAGCAGCCGACTAGCGGGAGAGGTCGGGGAGCTGTTTTTT
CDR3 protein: CASSRLAGEVGELFF

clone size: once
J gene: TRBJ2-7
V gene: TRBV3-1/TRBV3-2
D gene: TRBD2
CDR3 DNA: TGTGCCAGCAGCCAAGTCGTAGCGGGCCCTTATACCTACGAGCAGTACTTC
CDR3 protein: CASSQVVAGPYTYEQYF

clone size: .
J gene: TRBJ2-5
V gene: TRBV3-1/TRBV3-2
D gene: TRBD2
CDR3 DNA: TGTGCCAGCAGTCGACTAGCGGGAACGGAGACCCAGTACTTC
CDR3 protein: CASSRLAGTETQYF